Listed below are T cell receptor beta chains from one sample, sequenced in a study of blood T cells in healthy people across ages. Using its own MiXCR run on the 5' RACE reads, TCRdb lists one record per CDR3 protein. This sample has about 1.6 million distinct CDR3 sequences, with about 31% found just once. The source material was blood. The origin of the receptors is a woman aged 25 to 39 in good health. The CDR3 runs from the conserved cysteine through the conserved F or W. The D gene is left open where the match is weak. Some rows mark clone size as missing; the rest say once, few, many or name a class of expanded clone.

NA,12,NA,TRBJ2-1,TRBV12-3/TRBV12-4,CASRQGYSEQFF,TGTGCCAGCAGGCAGGGGTACAGTGAGCAGTTCTTC
TRBD1,13,NA,TRBJ1-2,TRBV29-1,CSVEGDRVNGYTF,TGCAGCGTTGAAGGGGACAGGGTGAATGGCTACACCTTC
NA,15,few,TRBJ2-3,TRBV7-6,CASSLGGTRTDTQYF,TGTGCCAGCAGCTTAGGCGGGACACGCACAGATACGCAGTATTTT
NA,15,NA,TRBJ2-3,TRBV6-2/TRBV6-3,CASRPYSTSTDTQYF,TGTGCCAGCAGACCATACTCTACGAGCACAGATACGCAGTATTTT
TRBD2,15,many,TRBJ2-7,TRBV4-2,CASGGGADQNYEQYF,TGTGCCAGCGGGGGAGGGGCAGACCAAAATTACGAGCAGTACTTC
NA,15,few,TRBJ2-3,TRBV5-1,CASSSGRISTDTQYF,TGCGCCAGCAGCTCCGGACGGATTAGCACAGATACGCAGTATTTT
NA,14,many,TRBJ2-7,TRBV20-1,CSAAPGWNDDEQYF,TGCAGTGCTGCTCCAGGGTGGAATGACGACGAGCAGTACTTC
NA,14,NA,TRBJ2-7,TRBV11-2,CASSQPGFPYEQYF,TGTGCCAGCAGCCAGCCGGGATTTCCCTACGAGCAGTACTTC
TRBD1,16,many,TRBJ2-5,TRBV4-2,CASSQDLTGDQETQYF,TGTGCCAGCAGCCAAGATCTAACAGGGGACCAAGAGACCCAGTACTTC
NA,13,NA,TRBJ1-2,TRBV7-9,CASSLTGYYGYTF,TGTGCCAGCAGCTTGACCGGATACTATGGCTACACCTTC
NA,13,many,TRBJ2-5,TRBV29-1,CSFSARAQETQYF,TGCAGCTTTAGTGCCAGGGCCCAAGAGACCCAGTACTTC
NA,15,NA,TRBJ1-4,TRBV2,CASNRGEIINEKLFF,TGTGCCAGCAACCGGGGGGAGATAATTAATGAAAAACTGTTTTTT
TRBD2,18,NA,TRBJ2-7,TRBV5-1,CASSLALAGGWKTYEQYF,TGTGCCAGCAGCTTGGCCCTAGCGGGAGGTTGGAAGACCTACGAGCAGTACTTC
NA,15,NA,TRBJ2-7,TRBV4-1,CASSQESWGAGEQYF,TGCGCCAGCAGCCAAGAAAGTTGGGGAGCCGGCGAGCAGTACTTC
NA,16,NA,TRBJ2-1,TRBV4-1,CASSQGGGALYNEQFF,TGCGCCAGCAGCCAAGGAGGTGGGGCTCTTTACAATGAGCAGTTCTTC
NA,13,many,TRBJ2-3,TRBV27,CASRLTWTDTQYF,TGTGCCAGCAGGCTTACTTGGACAGATACGCAGTATTTT
NA,14,NA,TRBJ2-5,TRBV27,CASSLRVAGETQYF,TGTGCCAGCAGTCTTCGGGTGGCGGGGGAGACCCAGTACTTC
NA,11,few,TRBJ2-1,TRBV15,CATRRYNEQFF,TGTGCCACCAGGAGATACAATGAGCAGTTCTTC
TRBD2,15,once,TRBJ2-1,TRBV5-1,CASSRTSGSVSEQFF,TGCGCCAGCAGCCGAACTAGCGGGAGTGTAAGTGAGCAGTTCTTC
NA,14,NA,TRBJ2-1,TRBV30,CAWSLGLAIDEQFF,TGTGCCTGGAGTCTAGGGCTAGCCATCGATGAGCAGTTCTTC